Listed here is a single T cell receptor beta chain. Its antigen is unknown. In germline, CDR1 is SGHRS, CDR2 YFSETQ. The V segment lost 6 bases and the J segment 6 bases; nucleotides outside the gene matches: 12. This CDR3 region has 15 residues. Excluded were patients having autoimmune disease history or systemic immunosuppression. The sample belongs to a study of OX40 agonist ivuxolimab in advanced cancers. Study information: Patient treatment consisted of intravenous ivuxolimab administration every 2 weeks at 0.01 to 10 mg/kg. Findings and caveats of the study: On average, a greater number of expanded clones characterised CD8+ T cells relative to CD4+. Some patients who did not respond also had low normalized T-cell clonal expansion.

Produced via immunoSEQ multiplex PCR; TCRdb's table is partial and in-frame only. The sample lists about 97,000 clones, roughly 90% occurring once. The source is an adult with an advanced solid tumor such as melanoma, head and neck, liver or kidney cancer. The J gene is TRBJ2-3, the V gene TRBV5-1; 8 nucleotides agree with TRBD2. The source was CD4+ or CD8+ T cells sorted from blood, collected in a trial of the OX40 agonist ivuxolimab. CDR3 bases: TGCGCCAGCATTAACACGGGAGGGCCGAGTGATACGCAGTATTTT. Its protein product is CASINTGGPSDTQYF.